This T cell receptor beta chain was captured by sequencing in a study of control samples from healthy donors and cancer patients. Measured with immunoSEQ multiplex PCR; TCRdb has only the in-frame clones, and not every one. The sample includes about 120,000 clones, roughly 90% of them seen just once. V was pared by 1 base and J by 6 bases, with 12 bases between. Looked up from germline, CDR1 is SGHVS and CDR2 is FQNEAQ. The length of the CDR3 is 14 residues. Input material: blood. The rearrangement joins TRBV7-8 to TRBJ1-1, with D uncertain. The receptor's source is a woman aged 50 to 60 in good health. The CDR3 loop is CASSLVSRTAEAFF. Here the CDR3 DNA reads TGTGCCAGCAGCTTAGTCTCGAGGACGGCTGAAGCTTTCTTT.